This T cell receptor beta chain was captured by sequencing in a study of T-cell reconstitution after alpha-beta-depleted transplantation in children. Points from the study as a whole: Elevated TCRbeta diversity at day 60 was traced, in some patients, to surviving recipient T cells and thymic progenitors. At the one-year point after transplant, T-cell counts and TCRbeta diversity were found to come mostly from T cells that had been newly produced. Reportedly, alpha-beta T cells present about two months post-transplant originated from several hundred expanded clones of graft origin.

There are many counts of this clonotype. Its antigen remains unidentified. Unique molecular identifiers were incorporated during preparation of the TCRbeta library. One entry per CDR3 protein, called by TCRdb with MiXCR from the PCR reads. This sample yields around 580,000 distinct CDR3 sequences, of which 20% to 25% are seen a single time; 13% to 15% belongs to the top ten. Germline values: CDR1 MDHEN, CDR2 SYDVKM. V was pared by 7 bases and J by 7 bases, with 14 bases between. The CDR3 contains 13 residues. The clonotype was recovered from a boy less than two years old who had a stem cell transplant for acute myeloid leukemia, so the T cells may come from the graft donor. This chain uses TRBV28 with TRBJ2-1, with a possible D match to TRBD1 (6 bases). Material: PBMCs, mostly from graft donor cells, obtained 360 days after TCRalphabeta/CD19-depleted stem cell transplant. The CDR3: CASTAGAMNEQFF. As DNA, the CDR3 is TGTGCCAGCACGGCAGGGGCTATGAATGAGCAGTTCTTC.